Described below is a single TCR beta chain sequence and its context. Germline lookup yields CDR1 MGHRA and CDR2 YSYEKL. This CDR3 spans 14 amino acids. V was trimmed by 2 bases and J by 6 bases, leaving 13 bases between them. These data are taken from a study of blood T cell repertoires in COVID-19. Study context: The United States, Italy and Spain provided the acute and convalescent COVID-19 samples. PBMCs, B-cell-depleted T cells, or T cells provided the cDNA or gDNA that made up the material.

Only in-frame clones appear in the TCRdb table, and some are missing; sequencing was by immunoSEQ multiplex PCR. The table shows about 310,000 clones, with nearly 90% occurring only once. A Seattle source enrolled patients during active infection and followed them longitudinally. Source material: peripheral blood. The chain employs TRBV4-1 and TRBJ1-2; D may be TRBD1 (6 bases). The sequence was collected from a woman between 40 and 55 years old with COVID-19, enrolled during active disease. CDR3 region: CASSQQRTEHGYTF. For the CDR3, the DNA is TGCGCCAGCAGCCAACAAAGGACAGAGCATGGCTACACCTTC.